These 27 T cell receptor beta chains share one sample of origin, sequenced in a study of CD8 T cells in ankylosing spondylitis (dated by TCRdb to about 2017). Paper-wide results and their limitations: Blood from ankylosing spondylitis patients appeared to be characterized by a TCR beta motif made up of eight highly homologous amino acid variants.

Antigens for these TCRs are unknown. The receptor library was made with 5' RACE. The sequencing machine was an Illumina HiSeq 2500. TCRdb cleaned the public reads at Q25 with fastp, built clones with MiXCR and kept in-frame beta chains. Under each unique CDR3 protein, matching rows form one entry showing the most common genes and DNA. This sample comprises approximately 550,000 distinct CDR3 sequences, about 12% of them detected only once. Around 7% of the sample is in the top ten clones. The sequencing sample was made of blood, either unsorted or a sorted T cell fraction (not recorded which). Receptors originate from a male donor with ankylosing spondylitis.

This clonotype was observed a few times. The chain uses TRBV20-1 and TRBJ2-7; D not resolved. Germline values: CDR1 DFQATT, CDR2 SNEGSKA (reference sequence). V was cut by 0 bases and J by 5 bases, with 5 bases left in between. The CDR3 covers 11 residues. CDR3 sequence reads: CSARDVDEQYF. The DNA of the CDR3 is TGCAGTGCTAGAGATGTGGACGAGCAGTACTTC.

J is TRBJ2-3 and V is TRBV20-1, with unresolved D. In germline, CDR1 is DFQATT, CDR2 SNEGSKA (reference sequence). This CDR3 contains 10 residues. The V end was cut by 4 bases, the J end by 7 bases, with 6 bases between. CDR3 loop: CSAIRNTQYF. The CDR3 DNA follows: TGCAGTGCTATCCGGAATACGCAGTATTTT.

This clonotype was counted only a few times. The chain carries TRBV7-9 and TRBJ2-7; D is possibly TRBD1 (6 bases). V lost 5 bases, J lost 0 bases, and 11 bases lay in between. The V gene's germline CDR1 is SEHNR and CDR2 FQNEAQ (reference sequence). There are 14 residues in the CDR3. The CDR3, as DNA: TGTGCCAGCAGCACCCCGGACAGCTCCTACGAGCAGTACGTC. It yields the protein CASSTPDSSYEQYV.

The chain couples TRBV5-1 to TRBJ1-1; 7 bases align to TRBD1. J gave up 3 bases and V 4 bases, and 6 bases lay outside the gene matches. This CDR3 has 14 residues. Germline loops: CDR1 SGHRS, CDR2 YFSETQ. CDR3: CASSPDDRDTEAFF. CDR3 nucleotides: TGCGCCAGCAGCCCTGATGACAGGGACACTGAAGCTTTCTTT.

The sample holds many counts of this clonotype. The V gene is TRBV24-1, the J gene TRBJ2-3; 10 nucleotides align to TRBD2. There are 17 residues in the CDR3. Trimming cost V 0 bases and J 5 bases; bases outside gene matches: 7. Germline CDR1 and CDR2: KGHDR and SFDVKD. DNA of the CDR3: TGTGCCACCAGTGATTTGCCGCTAGCGGGAGCGGTAGATACGCAGTATTTT. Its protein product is CATSDLPLAGAVDTQYF.

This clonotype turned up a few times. The CDR3, as DNA: TGCAGCGTTGCGGGCGGAGGTCATTACACCTTC. Its translation is CSVAGGGHYTF. This chain connects TRBV29-1 to TRBJ1-2, with no clear D. Germline V gives CDR1 SQVTM, CDR2 ANQGSEA. There are 11 residues in the CDR3. V lost 4 bases and J 11 bases, leaving 14 bases between the germline ends.

The CDR3, as DNA: TGCAGTGCTACCCGTGAGACCCAGTACTTC. Translating it yields CSATRETQYF. This chain uses TRBV20-1 with TRBJ2-5; D not certain. The germline V gene encodes CDR1 DFQATT and CDR2 SNEGSKA (reference sequence). Trimming shortened V by 4 bases and J by 5 bases, and 5 bases separated the two germline ends. The CDR3 length is 10 residues.

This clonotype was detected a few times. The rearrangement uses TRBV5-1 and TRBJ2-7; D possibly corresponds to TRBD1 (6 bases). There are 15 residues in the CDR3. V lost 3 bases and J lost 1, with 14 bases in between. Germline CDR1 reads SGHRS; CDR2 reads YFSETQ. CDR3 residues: CASSSGQFTSYEQYF. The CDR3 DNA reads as TGCGCCAGCAGCTCCGGACAGTTTACTTCCTACGAGCAGTACTTC.

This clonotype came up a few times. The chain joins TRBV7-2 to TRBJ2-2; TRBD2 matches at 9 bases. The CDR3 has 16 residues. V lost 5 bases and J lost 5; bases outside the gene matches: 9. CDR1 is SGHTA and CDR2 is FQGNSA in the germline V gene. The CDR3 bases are TGTGCCAGCAGCCCCGGTAGCGGGAGAGGTACCGGGGAGCTGTTTTTT. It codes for CASSPGSGRGTGELFF. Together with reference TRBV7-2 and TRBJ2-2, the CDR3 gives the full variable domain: GAGVSQSPSNKVTEKGKDVELRCDPISGHTALYWYRQSLGQGLEFLIYFQGNSAPDKSGLPSDRFSAERTGGSVSTLTIQRTQQEDSAVYLCASSPGSGRGTGELFFGEGSRLTVL.

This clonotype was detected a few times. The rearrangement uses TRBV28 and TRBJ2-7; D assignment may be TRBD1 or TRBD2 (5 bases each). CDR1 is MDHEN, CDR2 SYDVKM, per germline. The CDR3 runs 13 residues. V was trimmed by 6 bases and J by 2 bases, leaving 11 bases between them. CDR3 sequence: CASSPGPAYEQYV. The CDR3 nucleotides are TGTGCCAGCAGCCCGGGACCTGCCTACGAGCAGTACGTC.

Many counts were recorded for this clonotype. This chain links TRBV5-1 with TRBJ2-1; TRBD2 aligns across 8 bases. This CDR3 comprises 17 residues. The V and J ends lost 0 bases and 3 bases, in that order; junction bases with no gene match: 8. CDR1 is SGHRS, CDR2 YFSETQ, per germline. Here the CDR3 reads CASSLAIGGANYNEQFF. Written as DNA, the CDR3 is TGCGCCAGCAGCTTGGCCATCGGGGGGGCAAACTACAATGAGCAGTTCTTC.

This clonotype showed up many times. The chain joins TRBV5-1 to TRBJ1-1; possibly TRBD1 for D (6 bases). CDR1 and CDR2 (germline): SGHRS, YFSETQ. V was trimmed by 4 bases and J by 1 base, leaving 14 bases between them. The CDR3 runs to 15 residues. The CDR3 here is CASSPREGGNTEAFF. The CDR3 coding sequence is TGCGCCAGCAGCCCCCGAGAGGGGGGGAACACTGAAGCTTTCTTT.

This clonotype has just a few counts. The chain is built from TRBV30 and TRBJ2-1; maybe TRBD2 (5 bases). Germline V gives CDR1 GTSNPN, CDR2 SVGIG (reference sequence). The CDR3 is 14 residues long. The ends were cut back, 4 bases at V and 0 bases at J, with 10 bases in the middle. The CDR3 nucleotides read TGTGCCTGGAACCCGGGAAACTCCTACAATGAGCAGTTCTTC. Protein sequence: CAWNPGNSYNEQFF.

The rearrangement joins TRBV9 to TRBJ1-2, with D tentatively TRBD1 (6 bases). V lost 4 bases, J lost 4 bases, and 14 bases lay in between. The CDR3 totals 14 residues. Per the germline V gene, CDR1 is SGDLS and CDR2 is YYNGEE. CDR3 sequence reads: CASSPLVGGYGYTF. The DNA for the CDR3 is TGTGCCAGCAGCCCCCTTGTAGGGGGCTATGGCTACACCTTC.

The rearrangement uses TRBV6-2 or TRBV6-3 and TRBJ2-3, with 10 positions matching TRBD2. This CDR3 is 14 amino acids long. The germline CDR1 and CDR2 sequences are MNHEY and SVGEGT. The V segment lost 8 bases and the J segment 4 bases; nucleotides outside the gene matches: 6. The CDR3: CASVPSGSADTQYF. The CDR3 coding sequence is TGTGCCAGCGTCCCTAGCGGGAGTGCAGATACGCAGTATTTT.

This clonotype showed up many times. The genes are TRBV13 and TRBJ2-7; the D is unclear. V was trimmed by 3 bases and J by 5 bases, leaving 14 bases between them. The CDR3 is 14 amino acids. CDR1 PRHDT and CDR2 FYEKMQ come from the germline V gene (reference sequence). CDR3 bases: TGTGCCAGCAGCTTCGGACCCGGACGGGACGAGCAGTACGTC. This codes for CASSFGPGRDEQYV.

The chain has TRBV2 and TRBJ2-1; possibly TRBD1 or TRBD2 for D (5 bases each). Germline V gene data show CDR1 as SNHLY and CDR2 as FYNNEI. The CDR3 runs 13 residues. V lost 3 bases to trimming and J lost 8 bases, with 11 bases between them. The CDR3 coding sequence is TGTGCCAGCAGTGATACGAGGGGCCATGAGCAGTTCTTC. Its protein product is CASSDTRGHEQFF.

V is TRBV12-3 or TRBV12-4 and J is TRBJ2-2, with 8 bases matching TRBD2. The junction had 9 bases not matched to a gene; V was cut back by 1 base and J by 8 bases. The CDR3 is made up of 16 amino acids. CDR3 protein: CASSLGLGLVSGELFF. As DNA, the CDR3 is TGTGCCAGCAGTTTAGGGCTGGGACTAGTTTCTGGGGAGCTGTTTTTT.

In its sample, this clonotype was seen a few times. The CDR3 DNA follows: TGTGCCAGCAGCCGGGAGGTACCCTACAATGAGCAGTTCTTC. Amino acid sequence: CASSREVPYNEQFF. The gene calls are TRBV4-2 and TRBJ2-1; the D gene is possibly TRBD2 (6 bases). Trimming stripped 4 bases from V and 2 bases from J, with 9 bases between. The CDR3 is 14 residues long. Germline assignment: CDR1 LGHNA and CDR2 YNFKEQ.

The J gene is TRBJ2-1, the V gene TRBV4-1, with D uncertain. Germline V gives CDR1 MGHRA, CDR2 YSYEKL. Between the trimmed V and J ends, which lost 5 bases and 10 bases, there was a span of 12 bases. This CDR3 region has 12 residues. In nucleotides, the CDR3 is TGCGCCAGCAGCGTATCTTATGAGGAGCAGTTCTTC. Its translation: CASSVSYEEQFF.

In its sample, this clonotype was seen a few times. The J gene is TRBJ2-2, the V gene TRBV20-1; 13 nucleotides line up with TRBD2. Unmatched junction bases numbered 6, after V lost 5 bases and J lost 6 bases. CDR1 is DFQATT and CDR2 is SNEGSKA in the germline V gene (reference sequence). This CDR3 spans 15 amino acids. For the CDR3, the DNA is TGCAGTGCTGATCCCGGGACTAGCGGGGCCGGGGAGCTGTTTTTT. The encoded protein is CSADPGTSGAGELFF.

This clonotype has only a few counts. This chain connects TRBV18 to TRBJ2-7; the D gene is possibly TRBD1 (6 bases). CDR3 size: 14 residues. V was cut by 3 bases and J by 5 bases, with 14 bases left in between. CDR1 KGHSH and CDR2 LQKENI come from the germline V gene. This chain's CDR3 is CASSPGAGINEQYV. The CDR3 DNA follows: TGTGCCAGCTCACCGGGGGCGGGTATCAACGAGCAGTACGTC.

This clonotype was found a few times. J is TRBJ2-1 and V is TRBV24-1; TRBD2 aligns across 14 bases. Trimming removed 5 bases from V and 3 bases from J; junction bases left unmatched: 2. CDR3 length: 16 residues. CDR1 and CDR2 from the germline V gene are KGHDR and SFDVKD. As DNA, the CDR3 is TGTGCCACCAGTGGGGGACTAGCGGGAGACTACAATGAGCAGTTCTTC. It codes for CATSGGLAGDYNEQFF.

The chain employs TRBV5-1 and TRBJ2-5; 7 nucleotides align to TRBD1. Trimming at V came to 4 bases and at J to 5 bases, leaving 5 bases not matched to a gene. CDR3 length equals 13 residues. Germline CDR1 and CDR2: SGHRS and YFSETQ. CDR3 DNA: TGCGCCAGCAGCCCGGACAGGATCGAGACCCAGTACTTC. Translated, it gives CASSPDRIETQYF. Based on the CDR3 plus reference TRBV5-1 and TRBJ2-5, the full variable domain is KAGVTQTPRYLIKTRGQQVTLSCSPISGHRSVSWYQQTPGQGLQFLFEYFSETQRNKGNFPGRFSGRQFSNSRSEMNVSTLELGDSALYLCASSPDRIETQYFGPGTRLLVL.

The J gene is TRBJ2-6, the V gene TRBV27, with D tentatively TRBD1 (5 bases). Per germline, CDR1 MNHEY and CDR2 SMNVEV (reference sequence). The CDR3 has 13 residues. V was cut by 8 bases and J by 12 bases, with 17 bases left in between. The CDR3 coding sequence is TGTGCCAGCCAACGCGGCAGGGTGGGCGTCCTGACTTTC. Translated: CASQRGRVGVLTF. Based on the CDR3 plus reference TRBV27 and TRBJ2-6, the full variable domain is EAQVTQNPRYLITVTGKKLTVTCSQNMNHEYMSWYRQDPGLGLRQIYYSMNVEVTDKGDVPEGYKVSRKEKRNFPLILESPSPNQTSLYFCASQRGRVGVLTFGAGSRLTVL.

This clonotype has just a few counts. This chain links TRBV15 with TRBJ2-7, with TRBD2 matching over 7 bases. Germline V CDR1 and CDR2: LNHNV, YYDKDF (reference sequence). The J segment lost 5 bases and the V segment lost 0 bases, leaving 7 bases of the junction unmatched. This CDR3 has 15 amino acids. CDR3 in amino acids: CATSRDRAGVDEQYF. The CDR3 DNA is TGTGCCACCAGCAGAGATAGGGCGGGAGTGGACGAGCAGTACTTC.

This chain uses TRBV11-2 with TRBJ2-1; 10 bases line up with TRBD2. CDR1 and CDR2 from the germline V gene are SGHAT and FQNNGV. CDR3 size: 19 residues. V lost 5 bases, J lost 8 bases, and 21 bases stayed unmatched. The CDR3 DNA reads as TGTGCCAGCAGCCCAAACCGGGAAGCGGGAGGGGTTTACGATGATGAGCAGTTCTTC. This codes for CASSPNREAGGVYDDEQFF. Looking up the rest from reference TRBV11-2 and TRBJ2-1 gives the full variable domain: EAGVAQSPRYKIIEKRQSVAFWCNPISGHATLYWYQQILGQGPKLLIQFQNNGVVDDSQLPKDRFSAERLKGVDSTLKIQPAKLEDSAVYLCASSPNREAGGVYDDEQFFGPGTRLTVL.